A selection of T cell receptor beta chains follows, all from one sample in a study of blood T cells in healthy people across ages. Via MiXCR, TCRdb re-called the 5' RACE reads, giving one row per CDR3 protein. The table records 790,000 or so distinct CDR3 sequences, roughly three fifths of them present only once. The sequenced sample consisted of blood. All receptors derive from a man between 35 and 55 years old in good health. The CDR3 runs from the conserved cysteine through the conserved F or W. Each record gives: D gene, clone size, V gene, J gene, CDR3 DNA, CDR3 protein. D genes are given only for firm matches. Only some rows state a clone size, as once, few, many or a class for expanded clones.

>TRBD2|.|TRBV2|TRBJ2-5
TGTGCCAGCAGAAGGGGACTCCCGGGGGGAGAGACCCAGTACTTC
CASRRGLPGGETQYF
>.|.|TRBV24-1|TRBJ2-3
TGTGCCACCAGTGATTTATTCAGCACAGATACGCAGTATTTT
CATSDLFSTDTQYF
>.|few|TRBV15|TRBJ1-2
TGTGCCACCAGACCGACGACAGGATCCGATGGCTACACCTTC
CATRPTTGSDGYTF
>TRBD2|.|TRBV14|TRBJ2-3
TGTGCCAGCAGCCAACTTATTAGCGGGGGCACAGATACGCAGTATTTT
CASSQLISGGTDTQYF
>.|.|TRBV3-1|TRBJ1-1
TGTGCCAGCAGCCCACCGGGGGGTTCGAACACTGAAGCTTTCTTT
CASSPPGGSNTEAFF
>.|.|TRBV5-5|TRBJ2-7
TGTGCCAGCAGCTTGGGCCGATTGCCCTACGAGCAGTACTTC
CASSLGRLPYEQYF
>.|.|TRBV7-2|TRBJ2-1
TGTGCCAGCAGCGCCGAGCTTTACAATGAGCAGTTCTTC
CASSAELYNEQFF
>.|once|TRBV25-1|TRBJ2-7
TGTGCCAGCAGTGGTATCGGGCATGCGAGGGGCGGGTACGAGCAGTACTTC
CASSGIGHARGGYEQYF
>TRBD2|few|TRBV28|TRBJ2-2
TGTGCCAGCTGGACTAGCGGGAGAGTGGGCGGGGAGCTGTTTTTT
CASWTSGRVGGELFF
>.|.|TRBV6-5|TRBJ2-6
TGTGCCAGCAGTATCAGTTCATCTGGGGCCAACGTCCTGACTTTC
CASSISSSGANVLTF
>.|once|TRBV4-2|TRBJ1-6
TGTGCCAGCAGCCAAGTGGACAATAATTCACCCCTCCACTTT
CASSQVDNNSPLHF
>TRBD1|.|TRBV10-3|TRBJ2-3
TGTGCCATCAGCCGAGGACAGGGACGAAAGTATTTT
CAISRGQGRKYF
>.|.|TRBV20-1|TRBJ2-7
TGCAGTGCTTCCCAGGGCGGGACTTCCTACGAGCAGTACTTC
CSASQGGTSYEQYF
>.|.|TRBV3-1|TRBJ2-3
TGTGCCAGCATGCTGTCCGGAGGAGATACGCAGTATTTT
CASMLSGGDTQYF
>.|.|TRBV11-2|TRBJ2-7
TGTGCCAGCAGCCTTCCGTCAGGAGCCTACGAGCAGTACTTC
CASSLPSGAYEQYF
>.|.|TRBV3-1|TRBJ1-6
TGTGCCAGCCTAATCGGGAATTCACCCCTCCACTTT
CASLIGNSPLHF
>TRBD2|few|TRBV4-1|TRBJ2-3
TGCGCCAGCAGCCAATTCGGTAGCGGGAGGGGGATCGGAGCCACAGATACGCAGTATTTT
CASSQFGSGRGIGATDTQYF
>TRBD2|.|TRBV9|TRBJ2-3
TGTGCCAGCAGCGCCGGGACTATCCGCACAGATACGCAGTATTTT
CASSAGTIRTDTQYF
>TRBD2|.|TRBV29-1|TRBJ2-1
TGCAGCGTTGAAGATTTCGGGGAGGGAAGCTCCTACAATGAGCAGTTCTTC
CSVEDFGEGSSYNEQFF
>.|few|TRBV7-2|TRBJ2-3
TGTGCCAGCAGTCTAAGAAGAACCTCCGGGGGGCACACAGATACGCAGTATTTT
CASSLRRTSGGHTDTQYF
>TRBD2|.|TRBV7-3|TRBJ2-2
TGTGCCAGCAGTGGACTAGCGGCCGGGGAGCTGTTTTTT
CASSGLAAGELFF
>.|.|TRBV20-1|TRBJ2-7
TGCAGTGCTAAGAGAACCGATTACGAGCAGTACTTC
CSAKRTDYEQYF
>.|.|TRBV6-1|TRBJ2-7
TGTGCCAGCCTGCGAGACTTAGGAATCCACGAGCAGTACTTC
CASLRDLGIHEQYF
>.|.|TRBV20-1|TRBJ2-1
TGCAGTGCTAGACAGATTACGGGGATGATAGGTGAGCAGTTCTTC
CSARQITGMIGEQFF
>TRBD2|.|TRBV15|TRBJ2-7
TGTGCCACCAGCAGAGATCGACTAGCGGGATACTACGAGCAGTACTTC
CATSRDRLAGYYEQYF
>.|few|TRBV4-1|TRBJ2-3
TGCGCCAGCAGCCAAACGATGACCGGGTCGGTCACAGATACGCAGTATTTT
CASSQTMTGSVTDTQYF
>.|.|TRBV6-2/TRBV6-3|TRBJ1-5
TGTGCCAGCAGTCAGCCCAATCAGCCCCAGCATTTT
CASSQPNQPQHF
>.|once|TRBV5-1|TRBJ2-7
TGCGCCAGCAGCGTGGAGGGGTTCTACGAGCAGTACTTC
CASSVEGFYEQYF
>.|.|TRBV13|TRBJ1-1
TGTGCCAGCAGCTTAGAATCCGGGCGCACTGAAGCTTTCTTT
CASSLESGRTEAFF
>.|few|TRBV5-1|TRBJ2-1
TGCGCCAGCAGCTTTACAGAGAGCTCCTACAATGAGCAGTTCTTC
CASSFTESSYNEQFF
>.|.|TRBV7-9|TRBJ2-7
TGTGCCAGCAGCTTAGAAGAAGTGGGCGACGGAGCCTCCTCCGAGCAGTACTTC
CASSLEEVGDGASSEQYF
>.|few|TRBV12-3/TRBV12-4|TRBJ1-2
TGTGCCAGCAGCAGTGGGGGGTTCCTGGCCGGCTACACCTTC
CASSSGGFLAGYTF
>.|.|TRBV12-3/TRBV12-4|TRBJ1-2
TGTGCCAGCAGACTCGGACAGACCGGGGGCTACACCTTC
CASRLGQTGGYTF
>.|.|TRBV27|TRBJ1-2
TGTGCCAGCAGCGCGAGGACTTGGGATGGCTACACCTTC
CASSARTWDGYTF
>TRBD2|.|TRBV3-1|TRBJ2-3
TGTGCCAGCAGCCCCCAACTAGCGGGGGGGACAGATACGCAGTATTTT
CASSPQLAGGTDTQYF
>.|.|TRBV27|TRBJ2-3
TGTGCCAGCAGGCCCCTGTTTGATAGCGGAGGTCCTAGCACAGATACGCAGTATTTT
CASRPLFDSGGPSTDTQYF
>TRBD1|.|TRBV4-3|TRBJ2-7
TGCGCCAGCAGCCAAACCAGGGGGAGCCACGAGCAGTACTTC
CASSQTRGSHEQYF
>.|.|TRBV5-1|TRBJ1-2
TGCGCCAGCAGACCCGACGAGAGAACGTTCTATGGCTACACCTTC
CASRPDERTFYGYTF
>.|.|TRBV7-3|TRBJ2-5
TGTGCCAGCAGCTCCTTAGGGGGTAGAGGTTCAGGAGAGACCCAGTACTTC
CASSSLGGRGSGETQYF
>TRBD2|.|TRBV5-1|TRBJ2-5
TGCGCCAGCAGCACGGGACTAGCGGGACTTAAAAAGACCCAGTACTTC
CASSTGLAGLKKTQYF
>.|few|TRBV10-3|TRBJ2-3
TGTGCCATCGCTGGGTCAGATACGCAGTATTTT
CAIAGSDTQYF
>TRBD2|few|TRBV27|TRBJ2-7
TGTGCCAGCAGTTTACAAGCGGGAGGTGCCTACGAGCAGTACTTC
CASSLQAGGAYEQYF
>TRBD2|few|TRBV28|TRBJ2-1
TGTGCCAGCAGTTTACTAGCGGGAGGGCCTTACAATGAGCAGTTCTTC
CASSLLAGGPYNEQFF
>TRBD1|.|TRBV28|TRBJ2-3
TGTGCCAGCAGTCCGGACAGGGATGGTACGCAGTATTTT
CASSPDRDGTQYF
>TRBD1|few|TRBV9|TRBJ2-7
TGTGCCAGCAGCGTAGAACCGACAGGGGACTACGAGCAGTACTTC
CASSVEPTGDYEQYF
>.|.|TRBV9|TRBJ2-1
TGTGCCAGCAGCGTCAGTAGCGTTAACAATGAGCAGTTCTTC
CASSVSSVNNEQFF
>TRBD2|.|TRBV5-1|TRBJ2-1
TGCGCCAGCAGCTTGATGGGAGCGGGACCCGACTCCTACAATGAGCAGTTCTTC
CASSLMGAGPDSYNEQFF
>.|.|TRBV12-3/TRBV12-4|TRBJ2-5
TGTGCCAGCACCCCGAGGTACCAAGAGACCCAGTACTTC
CASTPRYQETQYF
>TRBD2|.|TRBV6-2/TRBV6-3|TRBJ2-3
TGTGCCAGCTTCCCTAGCGGGGGGGCAGCAGATACGCAGTATTTT
CASFPSGGAADTQYF
>.|.|TRBV4-2|TRBJ2-7
TGTGCCAGCAGCCAAGAACTATCTAAAGGTATATCCTACGAGCAGTACTTC
CASSQELSKGISYEQYF
>.|few|TRBV7-6|TRBJ2-2
TGTGCCAGCAGCTTAGGGCTGGACGCGAACACCGGGGAGCTGTTTTTT
CASSLGLDANTGELFF
>.|.|TRBV5-1|TRBJ2-3
TGCGCCAGCAGCTTTCGGGACATCACAGATACGCAGTATTTT
CASSFRDITDTQYF
>TRBD2|.|TRBV7-2|TRBJ2-5
TGTGCCGGCAGCCCCCGCCCCCCAGCGGGAGGAAGCGAGACCCAGTACTTC
CAGSPRPPAGGSETQYF
>.|.|TRBV12-3/TRBV12-4|TRBJ2-1
TGTGCCAGCAGACGGGATATCAATGAAGGGCAGTTCTTC
CASRRDINEGQFF
>TRBD1|.|TRBV11-1|TRBJ1-1
TGTGCCAGCAGTTTCCCCCGGGACAGGGGGGGAAGGAACACTGAAGCTTTCTTT
CASSFPRDRGGRNTEAFF
>.|.|TRBV19|TRBJ2-5
TGTGCCAGTAGTCGAAACAGCCAAGAGACCCAGTACTTC
CASSRNSQETQYF
>TRBD2|.|TRBV27|TRBJ2-1
TGTGCCAGCACCGCTCCGGGACTAGCGGTCAATGAGCAGTTCTTC
CASTAPGLAVNEQFF
>.|many|TRBV4-3|TRBJ2-2
TGCGCCAGCAGCCAAGATTATGGGGGAGGCACCGGGGAGCTGTTTTTT
CASSQDYGGGTGELFF